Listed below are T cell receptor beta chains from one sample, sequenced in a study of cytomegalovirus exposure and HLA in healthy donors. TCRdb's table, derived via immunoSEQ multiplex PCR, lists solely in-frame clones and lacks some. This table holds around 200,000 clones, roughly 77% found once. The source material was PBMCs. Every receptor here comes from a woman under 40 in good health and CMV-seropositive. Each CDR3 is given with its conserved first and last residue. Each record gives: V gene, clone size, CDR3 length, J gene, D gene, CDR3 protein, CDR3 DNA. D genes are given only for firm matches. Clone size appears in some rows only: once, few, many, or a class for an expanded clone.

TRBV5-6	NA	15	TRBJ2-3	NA	CASSLGMRSTDTQYF	TGTGCCAGCAGCTTGGGGATGCGGAGCACAGATACGCAGTATTTT
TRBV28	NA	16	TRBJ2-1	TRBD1	CASSSEQGGPPNEQFF	TGTGCCAGCAGTTCCGAACAGGGGGGCCCCCCCAATGAGCAGTTCTTC
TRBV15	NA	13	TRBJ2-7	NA	CATSREGQHEQYF	TGTGCCACCAGCAGAGAGGGACAACACGAGCAGTACTTC
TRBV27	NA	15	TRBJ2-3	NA	CASSLQAGTSDTQYF	TGTGCCAGCAGTTTACAGGCGGGAACTTCAGATACGCAGTATTTT
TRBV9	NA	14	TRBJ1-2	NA	CASSARQAYSGYTF	TGTGCCAGCAGCGCCCGACAGGCCTATTCTGGCTACACCTTC
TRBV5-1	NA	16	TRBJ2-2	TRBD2	CASSFSLEGGPGELFF	TGCGCCAGCAGCTTCAGTTTGGAGGGAGGGCCCGGGGAGCTGTTTTTT
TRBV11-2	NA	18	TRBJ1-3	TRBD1	CASSFSRRTGAGGNTIYF	TGTGCCAGCAGCTTTAGTCGAAGGACAGGGGCTGGTGGAAACACCATATATTTT
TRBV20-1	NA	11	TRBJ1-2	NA	CSGGDNYGYTF	TGCAGTGGAGGTGACAACTATGGCTACACCTTC
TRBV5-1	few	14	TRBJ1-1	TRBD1	CASSGDREETEAFF	TGCGCCAGCAGCGGAGACAGGGAGGAGACTGAAGCTTTCTTT
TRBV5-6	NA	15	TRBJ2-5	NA	CASSLGQNSQETQYF	TGTGCCAGCAGCTTGGGCCAGAACAGCCAAGAGACCCAGTACTTC
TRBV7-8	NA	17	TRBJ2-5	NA	CASSFKVVGAEQETQYF	TGTGCCAGCAGCTTCAAAGTCGTTGGGGCAGAACAAGAGACCCAGTACTTC
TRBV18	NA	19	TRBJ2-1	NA	CASSPTLYPAGFSYNEQFF	TGTGCCAGCTCACCAACCTTGTATCCAGCGGGCTTCTCCTACAATGAGCAGTTCTTC
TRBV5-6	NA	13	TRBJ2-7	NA	CASSLIGEDEQYF	TGTGCCAGCAGCTTGATCGGGGAGGACGAGCAGTACTTC
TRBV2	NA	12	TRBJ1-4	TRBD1	CASRQGVEKLFF	TGTGCCAGTAGACAGGGTGTAGAAAAACTGTTTTTT
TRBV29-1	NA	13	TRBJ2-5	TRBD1	CSLGQGARETQYF	TGCAGCCTAGGACAGGGGGCGCGTGAGACCCAGTACTTC
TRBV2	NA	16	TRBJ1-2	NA	CASRERGAGAGYGYTF	TGTGCCAGCAGGGAAAGAGGCGCAGGGGCGGGCTATGGCTACACCTTC
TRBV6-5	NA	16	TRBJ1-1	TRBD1	CASSYSQGRELNEAFF	TGTGCCAGCAGTTACTCACAGGGGCGCGAGTTGAATGAAGCTTTCTTT
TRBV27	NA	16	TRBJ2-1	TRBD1	CASRRGTGALDNEQFF	TGTGCCAGCAGGCGAGGGACAGGGGCTCTGGACAATGAGCAGTTCTTC
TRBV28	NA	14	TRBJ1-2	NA	CASSSPPVNYGYTF	TGTGCCAGCAGTTCCCCCCCAGTCAACTATGGCTACACCTTC
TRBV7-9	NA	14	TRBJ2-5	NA	CASSLTDRQETQYF	TGTGCCAGCAGCTTAACGGACAGACAAGAGACCCAGTACTTC
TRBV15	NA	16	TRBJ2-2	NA	CATSTDRRENTGELFF	TGTGCCACCAGTACGGATAGGCGGGAGAACACCGGGGAGCTGTTTTTT
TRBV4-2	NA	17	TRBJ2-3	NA	CASSQVVGGGATDTQYF	TGTGCCAGCAGCCAAGTCGTAGGGGGAGGGGCCACAGATACGCAGTATTTT
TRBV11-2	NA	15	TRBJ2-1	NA	CASSLVAGYGNEQFF	TGTGCCAGCAGCTTAGTGGCAGGGTACGGCAATGAGCAGTTCTTC
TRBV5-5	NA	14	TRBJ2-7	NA	CASSFGGLPYEQYF	TGTGCCAGCAGCTTCGGGGGTCTCCCCTACGAGCAGTACTTC
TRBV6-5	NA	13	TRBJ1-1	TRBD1	CASTRQGGTEAFF	TGTGCCAGCACCAGACAGGGTGGCACTGAAGCTTTCTTT
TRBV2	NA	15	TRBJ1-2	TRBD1	CASSPGQGAGYGYTF	TGTGCCAGCAGTCCCGGACAGGGCGCGGGCTATGGCTACACCTTC
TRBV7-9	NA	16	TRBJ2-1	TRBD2	CSSSPRSRGRADEQFF	TGTTCCAGCAGCCCAAGAAGTCGAGGGAGGGCCGATGAGCAGTTCTTC
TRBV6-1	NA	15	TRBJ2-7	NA	CASKERQANSYEQYF	TGTGCCAGCAAGGAAAGACAGGCCAACTCCTACGAGCAGTACTTC
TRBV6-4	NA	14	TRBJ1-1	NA	CASSVEGGRTEAFF	TGTGCCAGCAGTGTCGAGGGGGGGAGAACTGAAGCTTTCTTT
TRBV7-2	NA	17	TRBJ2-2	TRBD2	CASSLRSGTLNTGELFF	TGTGCCAGCAGCTTACGGAGCGGGACTCTAAACACCGGGGAGCTGTTTTTT
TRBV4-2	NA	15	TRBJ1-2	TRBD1	CASSQPGQATYGYTF	TGTGCCAGCAGCCAACCGGGACAGGCGACCTATGGCTACACCTTC
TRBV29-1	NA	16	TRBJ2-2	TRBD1	CSAQIRTGGNTGELFF	TGCAGCGCCCAGATTAGGACAGGGGGAAACACCGGGGAGCTGTTTTTT
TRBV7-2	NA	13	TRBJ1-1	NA	CASSSQGNTEAFF	TGTGCCAGCAGCTCACAGGGGAACACTGAAGCTTTCTTT
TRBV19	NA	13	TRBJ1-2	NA	CASRFTAASGYTF	TGTGCCAGTAGGTTTACAGCGGCTAGCGGCTACACCTTC
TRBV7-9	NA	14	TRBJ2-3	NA	CASITSVPADTQYF	TGTGCCAGTATTACGTCGGTGCCGGCAGATACGCAGTATTTT
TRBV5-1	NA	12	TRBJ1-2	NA	CASSDGQCGYTF	TGCGCCAGCAGCGACGGACAGTGTGGCTACACCTTC
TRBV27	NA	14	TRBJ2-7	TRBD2	CASSFQLASYEQYF	TGTGCCAGCAGTTTTCAACTAGCGAGCTACGAGCAGTACTTC
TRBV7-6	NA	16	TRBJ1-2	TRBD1	CASSPQPGQGPYGYTF	TGTGCCAGCAGCCCCCAACCGGGACAGGGGCCCTATGGCTACACCTTC
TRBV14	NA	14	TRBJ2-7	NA	CASSQAGMGYEQYF	TGTGCCAGCAGCCAAGCGGGGATGGGCTACGAGCAGTACTTC
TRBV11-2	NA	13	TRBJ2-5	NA	CASSFNQGETQYF	TGTGCCAGCAGCTTTAATCAGGGAGAGACCCAGTACTTC